This TCR beta chain appears in the sequencing data of a study of blood T cell repertoires in COVID-19. J gave up 5 bases and V 5 bases, and 7 bases lay outside the gene matches. Germline CDR1 and CDR2: MDHEN and SYDVKM. The CDR3 spans 16 residues. Assay: immunoSEQ multiplex PCR; the TCRdb copy retains only in-frame clones and omits some. The sample has 100,000 to 150,000 clones, over 75% seen once. The TCR comes from a man over 45 with acute or convalescent COVID-19. The V and J genes are TRBV28 and TRBJ2-1, with 12 bases fitting TRBD1. Input material: peripheral blood. CDR3 loop: CASSPGTGGEDNEQFF. The CDR3, as DNA: TGTGCCAGCAGTCCAGGGACAGGGGGCGAGGACAATGAGCAGTTCTTC.